One and the same sample provided the 13 T cell receptor beta chains below, sequenced in a study of shared T cell receptors in the human thymus. Generated by immunoSEQ multiplex PCR, the TCRdb table keeps only in-frame clones and is missing some. The table has hundreds of thousands of clones, over 75% seen once; the top ten hold over 0.008%. This same sample was also part of a study on human thymus T cells.

The sample was thymocytes. Source of these receptors: a boy under two years old with a congenital heart defect.

The chain employs TRBV4-3 and TRBJ2-7, with 10 bases fitting TRBD2. V lost 0 bases and J lost 3; bases outside the gene matches: 5. CDR1 is LGHNA and CDR2 is YSLEER in the germline V gene. The CDR3 covers 16 residues. The CDR3 DNA is TGCGCCAGCAGCCAAGATCAGCGGGAGGGATTCTACGAGCAGTACTTC. This gives the protein CASSQDQREGFYEQYF.

This chain connects TRBV2 to TRBJ1-5; 9 positions agree with TRBD1. Trimming cost V 5 bases and J 4 bases; bases outside gene matches: 3. The CDR3 consists of 14 residues. CDR1 and CDR2 from the germline V gene are SNHLY and FYNNEI. CDR3 bases: TGTGCCAGCAGTCGGGACAGGGATAATCAGCCCCAGCATTTT. Amino acid sequence: CASSRDRDNQPQHF.

The chain is built from TRBV5-1 and TRBJ2-2; the match to TRBD2 covers 7 bases. This CDR3 is built from 16 residues. The germline gives CDR1 SGHRS, CDR2 YFSETQ. V shed 0 bases, J shed 7 bases, and the junction held 9 bases outside the gene matches. The CDR3, as DNA: TGCGCCAGCAGCTTGGCTTGGCTAGCGGAGGACGGGGAGCTGTTTTTT. Amino acids: CASSLAWLAEDGELFF.

There are a few counts of this clone. V usage is TRBV6-5 and J usage is TRBJ1-2; TRBD1 aligns across 10 bases. CDR3 length equals 14 residues. V shed 2 bases, J shed 10 bases, and the junction held 7 bases outside the gene matches. The germline gives CDR1 MNHEY, CDR2 SVGAGI. For the CDR3, the DNA is TGTGCCAGCAGTTACCTCGACAGGGGGCGCGACTACACCTTC. It specifies CASSYLDRGRDYTF.

J is TRBJ2-1 and V is TRBV5-4, with TRBD2 matching 11 bases. The CDR3 covers 17 residues. Trimming took 4 bases from V and 7 from J; bases not matched to a gene: 13. CDR1 and CDR2 from the germline V gene are SGHNT and YYREEE (reference sequence). The CDR3 nucleotides are TGTGCCAGCAGCGCCGCTCCGGGACTAGCGGCTTGGAATGAGCAGTTCTTC. Its protein product is CASSAAPGLAAWNEQFF.

The chain uses TRBV12-5 and TRBJ2-7, with D perhaps matching TRBD1 (5 bases). The V end lost 3 bases, the J end lost 4 bases, and 10 bases lay between the germline ends. Germline V CDR1 and CDR2: LGHNT, FRNRAP. This CDR3 region has 13 residues. This CDR3 is CASGFRGRYEQYF. The CDR3 nucleotides read TGTGCTAGTGGTTTTAGGGGTAGGTACGAGCAGTACTTC.

This rearrangement joins TRBV7-2 to TRBJ2-2; 8 bases line up with TRBD2. J gave up 4 bases and V 3 bases, and 7 bases lay outside the gene matches. This CDR3 has 16 residues. Germline V gene data show CDR1 as SGHTA and CDR2 as FQGNSA. The CDR3 DNA is TGTGCCAGCAGCTTCAGCCGGGGGGGGCCCACCGGGGAGCTGTTTTTT. Amino acids: CASSFSRGGPTGELFF.

The V gene is TRBV5-5, the J gene TRBJ1-6, with D unclear. Germline CDR1 SGHKS, CDR2 YYEKEE (reference sequence). CDR3 length: 14 residues. V dropped 2 bases and J dropped 0 bases, with 3 bases sitting between them. CDR3 region: CASSFSSYNSPLHF. In DNA, the CDR3 is TGTGCCAGCAGCTTCAGCTCCTATAATTCACCCCTCCACTTT.

V is TRBV15 and J is TRBJ1-5, with TRBD1 as a possible D gene (6 bases). Trimming stripped 0 bases from V and 4 bases from J, with 10 bases between. Germline V gene lookup returns CDR1 LNHNV and CDR2 YYDKDF (reference sequence). The CDR3 is 15 residues long. CDR3 amino acids: CATSRDPGTNQPQHF. The CDR3 coding sequence is TGTGCCACCAGCAGAGACCCCGGGACAAATCAGCCCCAGCATTTT.

This clone was picked up a small number of times. This chain's CDR3 is CASSLEQSYEQYF. The CDR3 nucleotides read TGTGCCAGCAGCTTAGAACAGTCTTACGAGCAGTACTTC. V is TRBV13 and J is TRBJ2-7; D gene uncertain. The germline gives CDR1 PRHDT, CDR2 FYEKMQ (reference sequence). This CDR3 has 13 amino acids. V was pared by 1 base and J by 4 bases, with 8 bases between.

Of note for this clone: The sample contains more than one DNA sequence encoding this CDR3. V and J are TRBV30 and TRBJ1-3; the D is unclear. Trimming removed 0 bases at V and 0 bases at J, with 6 bases between. Germline CDR1 reads GTSNPN; CDR2 reads SVGIG (reference sequence). The CDR3 is 14 amino acids. The CDR3 protein is CAWSVGSSGNTIYF. The CDR3, as DNA: TGTGCCTGGAGTGTCGGTAGCTCTGGAAACACCATATATTTT.

In this sample, this clone turned up once. The rearrangement uses TRBV6-1 and TRBJ2-7; 9 positions agree with TRBD1. This CDR3 has 13 amino acids. Per germline, CDR1 MNHNS and CDR2 SASEGT. V lost 8 bases and J lost 2; bases outside the gene matches: 4. The CDR3 loop reads CASPGQGAYEQYF. CDR3 coding DNA: TGTGCCAGCCCGGGACAGGGAGCCTACGAGCAGTACTTC.

This chain uses TRBV4-1 with TRBJ2-7; TRBD1 matches at 8 bases. Trimming took 2 bases from V and 6 from J; bases not matched to a gene: 24. In germline, CDR1 is MGHRA, CDR2 YSYEKL. The CDR3 consists of 20 residues. CDR3 DNA: TGCGCCAGCAGCCAACCCTTCCGGGACAGGCTCATCCCCCCCTTATGCGAGCAGTACTTC. Protein: CASSQPFRDRLIPPLCEQYF.